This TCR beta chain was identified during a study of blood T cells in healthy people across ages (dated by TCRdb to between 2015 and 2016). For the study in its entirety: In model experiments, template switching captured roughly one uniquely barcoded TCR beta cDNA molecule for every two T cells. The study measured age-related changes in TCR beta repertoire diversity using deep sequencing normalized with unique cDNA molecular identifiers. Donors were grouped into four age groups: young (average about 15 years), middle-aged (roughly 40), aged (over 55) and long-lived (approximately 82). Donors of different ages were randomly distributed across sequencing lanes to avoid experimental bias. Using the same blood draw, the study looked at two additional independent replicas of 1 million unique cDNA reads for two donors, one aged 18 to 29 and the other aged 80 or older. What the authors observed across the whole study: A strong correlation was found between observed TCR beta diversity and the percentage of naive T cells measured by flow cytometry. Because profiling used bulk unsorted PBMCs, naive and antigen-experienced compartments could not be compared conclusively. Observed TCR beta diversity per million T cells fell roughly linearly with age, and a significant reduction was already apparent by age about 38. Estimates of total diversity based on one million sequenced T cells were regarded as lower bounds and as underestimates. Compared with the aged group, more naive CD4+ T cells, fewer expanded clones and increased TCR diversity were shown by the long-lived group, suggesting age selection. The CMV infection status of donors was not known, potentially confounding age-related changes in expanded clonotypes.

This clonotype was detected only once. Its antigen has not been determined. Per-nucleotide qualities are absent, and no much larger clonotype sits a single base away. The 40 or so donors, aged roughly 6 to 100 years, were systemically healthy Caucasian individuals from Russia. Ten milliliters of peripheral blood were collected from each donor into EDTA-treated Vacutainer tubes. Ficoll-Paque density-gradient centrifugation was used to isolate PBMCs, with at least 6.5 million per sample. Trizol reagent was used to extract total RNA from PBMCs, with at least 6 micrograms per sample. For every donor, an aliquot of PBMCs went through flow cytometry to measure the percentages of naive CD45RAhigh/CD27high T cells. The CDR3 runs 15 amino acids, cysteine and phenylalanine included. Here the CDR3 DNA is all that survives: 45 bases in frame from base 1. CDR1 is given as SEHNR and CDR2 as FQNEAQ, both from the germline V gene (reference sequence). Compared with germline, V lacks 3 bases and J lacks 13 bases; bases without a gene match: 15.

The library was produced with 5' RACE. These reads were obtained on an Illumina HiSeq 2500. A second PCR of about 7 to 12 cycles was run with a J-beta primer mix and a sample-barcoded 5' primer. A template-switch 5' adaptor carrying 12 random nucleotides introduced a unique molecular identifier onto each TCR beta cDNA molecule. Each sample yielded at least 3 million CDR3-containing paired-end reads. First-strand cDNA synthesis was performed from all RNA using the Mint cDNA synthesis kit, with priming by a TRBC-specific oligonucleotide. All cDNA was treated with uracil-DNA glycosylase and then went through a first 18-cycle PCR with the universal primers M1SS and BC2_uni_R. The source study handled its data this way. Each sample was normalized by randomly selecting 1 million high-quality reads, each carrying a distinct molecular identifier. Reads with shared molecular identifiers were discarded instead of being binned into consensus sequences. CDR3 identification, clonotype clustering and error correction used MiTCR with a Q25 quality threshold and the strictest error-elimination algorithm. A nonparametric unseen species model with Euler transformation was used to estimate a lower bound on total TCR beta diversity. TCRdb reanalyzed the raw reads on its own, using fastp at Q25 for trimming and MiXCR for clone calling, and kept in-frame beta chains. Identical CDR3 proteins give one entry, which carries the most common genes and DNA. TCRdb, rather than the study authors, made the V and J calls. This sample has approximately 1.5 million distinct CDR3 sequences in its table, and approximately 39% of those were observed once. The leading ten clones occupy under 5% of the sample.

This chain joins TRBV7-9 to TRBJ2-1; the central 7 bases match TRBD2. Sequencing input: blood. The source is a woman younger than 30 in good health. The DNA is TGTGCCAGCAGCTTTGTCGGGGGGAATCAAGAGACCCAGTTCTTC. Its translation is CASSFVGGNQETQFF. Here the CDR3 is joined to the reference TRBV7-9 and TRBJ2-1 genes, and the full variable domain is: DTGVSQNPRHKITKRGQNVTFRCDPISEHNRLYWYRQTLGQGPEFLTYFQNEAQLEKSRLLSDRFSAERPKGSFSTLEIQRTEQGDSAMYLCASSFVGGNQETQFFGPGTRLTVL.